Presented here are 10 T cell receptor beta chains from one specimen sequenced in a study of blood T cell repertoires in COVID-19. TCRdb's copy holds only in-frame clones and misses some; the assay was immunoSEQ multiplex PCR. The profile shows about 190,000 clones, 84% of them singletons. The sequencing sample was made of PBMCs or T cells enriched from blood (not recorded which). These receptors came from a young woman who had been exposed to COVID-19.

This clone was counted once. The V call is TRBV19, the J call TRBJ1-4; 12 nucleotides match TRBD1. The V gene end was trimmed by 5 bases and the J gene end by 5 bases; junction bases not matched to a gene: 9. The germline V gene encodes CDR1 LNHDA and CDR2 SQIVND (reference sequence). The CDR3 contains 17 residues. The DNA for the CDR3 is TGTGCCAGTAGTCTCGGGACAGGGGGCACTAAAAATGAAAAACTGTTTTTT. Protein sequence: CASSLGTGGTKNEKLFF.

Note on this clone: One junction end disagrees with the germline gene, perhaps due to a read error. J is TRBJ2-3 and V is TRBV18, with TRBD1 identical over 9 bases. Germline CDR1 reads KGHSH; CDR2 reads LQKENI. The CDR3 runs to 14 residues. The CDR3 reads CASSPLGQGRYDIF. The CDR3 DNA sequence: TGTGCCAGCTCACCCTTGGGACAGGGACGATACGACATCTTT.

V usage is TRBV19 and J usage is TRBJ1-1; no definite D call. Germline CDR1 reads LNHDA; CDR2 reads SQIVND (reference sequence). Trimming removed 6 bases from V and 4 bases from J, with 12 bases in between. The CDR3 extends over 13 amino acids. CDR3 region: CASSPPGSTEAFF. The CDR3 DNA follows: TGTGCCAGTAGCCCCCCCGGGTCCACTGAAGCTTTCTTT.

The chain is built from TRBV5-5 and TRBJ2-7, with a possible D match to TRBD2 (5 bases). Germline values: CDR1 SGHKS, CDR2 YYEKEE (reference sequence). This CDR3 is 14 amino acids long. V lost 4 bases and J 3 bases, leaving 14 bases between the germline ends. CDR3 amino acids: CASSQIRGNYEQYF. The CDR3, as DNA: TGTGCCAGCAGCCAGATCCGGGGAAACTACGAGCAGTACTTC. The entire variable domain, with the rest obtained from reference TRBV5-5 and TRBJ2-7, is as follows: DAGVTQSPTHLIKTRGQQVTLRCSPISGHKSVSWYQQVLGQGPQFIFQYYEKEERGRGNFPDRFSARQFPNYSSELNVNALLLGDSALYLCASSQIRGNYEQYFGPGTRLTVT.

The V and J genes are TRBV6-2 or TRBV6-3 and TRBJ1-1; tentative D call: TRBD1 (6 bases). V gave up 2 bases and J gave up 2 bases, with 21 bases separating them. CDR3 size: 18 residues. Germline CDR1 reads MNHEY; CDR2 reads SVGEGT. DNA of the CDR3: TGTGCCAGCAGTTACCAGACGGGGGGGGCGCGGATCAACACTGAAGCTTTCTTT. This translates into CASSYQTGGARINTEAFF.

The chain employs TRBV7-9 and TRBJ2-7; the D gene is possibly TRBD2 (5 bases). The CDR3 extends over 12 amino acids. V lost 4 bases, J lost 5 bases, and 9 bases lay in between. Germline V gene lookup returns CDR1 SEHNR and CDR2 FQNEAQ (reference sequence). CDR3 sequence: CASSWRADEQYF. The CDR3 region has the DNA TGTGCCAGCAGCTGGCGGGCCGACGAGCAGTACTTC.

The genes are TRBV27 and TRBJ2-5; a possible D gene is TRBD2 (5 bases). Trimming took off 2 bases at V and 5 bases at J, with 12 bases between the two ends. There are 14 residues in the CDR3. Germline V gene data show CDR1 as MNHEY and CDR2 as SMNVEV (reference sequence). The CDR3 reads CASSLGSWRETQYF. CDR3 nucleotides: TGTGCCAGCAGTTTAGGCTCGTGGAGGGAGACCCAGTACTTC.

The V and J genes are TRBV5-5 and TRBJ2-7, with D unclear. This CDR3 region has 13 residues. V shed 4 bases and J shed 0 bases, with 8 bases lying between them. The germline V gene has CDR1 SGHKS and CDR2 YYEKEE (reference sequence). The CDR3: CASSLVPSYEQYF. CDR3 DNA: TGTGCCAGCAGCCTAGTCCCCTCCTACGAGCAGTACTTC.

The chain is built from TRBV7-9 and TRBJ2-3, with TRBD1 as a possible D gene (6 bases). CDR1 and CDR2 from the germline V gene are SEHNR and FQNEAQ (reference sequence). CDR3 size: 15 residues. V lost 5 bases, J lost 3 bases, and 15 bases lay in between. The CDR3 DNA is TGTGCCAGCAGCATTACTCGTCAGGGGACAGATACGCAGTATTTT. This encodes CASSITRQGTDTQYF. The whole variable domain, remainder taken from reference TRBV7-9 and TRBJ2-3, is DTGVSQNPRHKITKRGQNVTFRCDPISEHNRLYWYRQTLGQGPEFLTYFQNEAQLEKSRLLSDRFSAERPKGSFSTLEIQRTEQGDSAMYLCASSITRQGTDTQYFGPGTRLTVL.

The CDR3, as DNA: TGTGCCAGCACCCAGGATGGGGGCGGGGAGACCCAGTACTTC. The encoded protein is CASTQDGGGETQYF. The chain carries TRBV6-5 and TRBJ2-5, with a possible D match to TRBD1 (6 bases). CDR1 is MNHEY, CDR2 SVGAGI, per germline. CDR3 length: 14 amino acids. Trimming took off 7 bases at V and 5 bases at J, with 17 bases between the two ends.